The clone carrying this T cell receptor beta chain turned up a few times. As yet, its antigen is unknown. An Oncomine TCR Beta short-read assay was used to sequence the DNA from cultured CD4+ T cells. Using its own MiXCR run on the PCR reads, TCRdb lists one record per CDR3 protein. This table holds over 12,000 distinct CDR3 sequences, around 46% found once. CDR1 is MNHNS and CDR2 is SASEGT in the germline V gene. The CDR3 spans 14 residues. After removal of 6 bases from V and 4 bases from J, the junction contained 8 bases not matched to a gene. Indicated treatment: roughly 10-day PBMC culture with coronavirus spike peptide pools or control peptides (ViraFEST assay). The data were obtained in a study of vaccination and CD4 T cells after COVID-19.

The chain recombines TRBV6-1 with TRBJ1-2, with 7 positions matching TRBD1. The specimen sequenced was CD4+ T cells from blood, cultured in vitro. This receptor was taken from a human donor who had recovered from COVID-19. CDR3 nucleotide sequence: TGTGCCAGCAGGGCGACGGGACAGACCTATGGCTACACCTTC. Protein: CASRATGQTYGYTF.